These T cell receptor beta chains were read from a single sample in a study of blood T cell repertoires in COVID-19. Sequenced by immunoSEQ multiplex PCR; TCRdb stores in-frame clones only, minus some. Here the sample spans roughly 220,000 clones, approximately 80% being singletons. Input material: PBMCs or T cells enriched from blood (not recorded which). The receptors here all came from a middle-aged man who had recovered from COVID-19. CDR3s include the opening cysteine and the closing phenylalanine or tryptophan. Fields, in order: D gene, J gene, V gene, clone size, CDR3 DNA, CDR3 protein. The D gene is left open where the match is weak. The size field is filled for only some rows; it gives once, few, many or a size class.

D: NA
J: TRBJ1-1
V: TRBV11-2
size: NA
DNA: TGTGCCAGCAGCTTAAGGGGAGGCCTCACTGAAGCTTTCTTT
CDR3: CASSLRGGLTEAFF

D: TRBD1
J: TRBJ1-2
V: TRBV28
size: few
DNA: TGTGCCAGCAGGCCGACAGGGGCCTATGGCTACACCTTC
CDR3: CASRPTGAYGYTF

D: TRBD1
J: TRBJ1-4
V: TRBV28
size: NA
DNA: TGTGCCAGCAGTTCGGGACAGCGTCCGAGTTTT
CDR3: CASSSGQRPSF

D: NA
J: TRBJ2-5
V: TRBV7-8
size: NA
DNA: TGTGCCAGCAGCTTTGGACAGCCACGGGAGACCCAGTACTTC
CDR3: CASSFGQPRETQYF

D: TRBD2
J: TRBJ2-2
V: TRBV4-1
size: NA
DNA: TGCGCCAGCAGCCAAGGGTCTCGGGCTAGCGGGAGTATTGACACCGGGGAGCTGTTTTTT
CDR3: CASSQGSRASGSIDTGELFF

D: NA
J: TRBJ2-2
V: TRBV7-9
size: NA
DNA: TGTGCCAGCAGCTTAGAGTTCGGGAGTGAGAACACCGGGGAGCTGTTTTTT
CDR3: CASSLEFGSENTGELFF

D: NA
J: TRBJ1-2
V: TRBV7-2
size: NA
DNA: TGTGCCAGCAGCTTAGAGGCCCGCGGCTATGGCTACACCTTC
CDR3: CASSLEARGYGYTF

D: TRBD1
J: TRBJ1-2
V: TRBV7-9
size: NA
DNA: TGTGCCAGCAGCTTAGGACAGGGATTTAACTATGGCTACACCTTC
CDR3: CASSLGQGFNYGYTF

D: TRBD1
J: TRBJ1-4
V: TRBV28
size: NA
DNA: TGTGCCATACGAAGCCGGGGACAGGAAAAACTGTTTTTT
CDR3: CAIRSRGQEKLFF

D: TRBD1
J: TRBJ2-7
V: TRBV11-2
size: few
DNA: TGTGCCAGCAGCCGGGACAGATCCTACGAGCAGTACTTC
CDR3: CASSRDRSYEQYF

D: TRBD2
J: TRBJ2-5
V: TRBV7-9
size: NA
DNA: TGTGCCAGCAGCTTGGGGACTAGCGCGTACCAAGAGACCCAGTACTTC
CDR3: CASSLGTSAYQETQYF

D: TRBD1
J: TRBJ1-2
V: TRBV7-9
size: NA
DNA: TGTGCCAGCAGCTTAGCAAAAGGGACAGTTAACTATGGCTACACCTTC
CDR3: CASSLAKGTVNYGYTF

D: TRBD1
J: TRBJ1-5
V: TRBV19
size: once
DNA: TGTGCCAGTAGTAGACAGGGGGCTTCCCCCCAGCATTTT
CDR3: CASSRQGASPQHF

D: NA
J: TRBJ1-3
V: TRBV28
size: NA
DNA: TGTGCCAGCAGAGCGGTGGGGTGGGCTGGAAACACCATATATTTT
CDR3: CASRAVGWAGNTIYF

D: TRBD2
J: TRBJ2-1
V: TRBV18
size: NA
DNA: TGTGCCAGCTCGCCCCTCCGGACTAGCCAGAATGAGCAGTTCTTC
CDR3: CASSPLRTSQNEQFF

D: NA
J: TRBJ2-7
V: TRBV5-4
size: NA
DNA: TGTGCCAGCAGCCGAGAGGTGGGACTTTTCGGAGAGAGACAGTACTTC
CDR3: CASSREVGLFGERQYF

D: NA
J: TRBJ1-4
V: TRBV20-1
size: NA
DNA: TGCAGTGCTAGTAATCCCGGGGGTAGGGATTTGGAAAAACTGTTTTTT
CDR3: CSASNPGGRDLEKLFF

D: NA
J: TRBJ1-5
V: TRBV28
size: few
DNA: TGTGCCAGCAGTTCCCCCCTGGGAGGGGGAAGTCAGCCCCAGCATTTT
CDR3: CASSSPLGGGSQPQHF

D: NA
J: TRBJ1-4
V: TRBV7-6
size: once
DNA: TGTGCCAGCAGCTTAACTCGACAGGCGGGACTAGAAAAACTGTTTTTT
CDR3: CASSLTRQAGLEKLFF

D: NA
J: TRBJ2-7
V: TRBV29-1
size: NA
DNA: TGCAGCGTTGAAGGAGGCCACTCCTACGAGCAGTACTTC
CDR3: CSVEGGHSYEQYF

D: TRBD2
J: TRBJ2-5
V: TRBV11-2
size: NA
DNA: TGTGCCAGCAGCTTAGGGGGACTAGCGGGAGTGGGGACCCAGTACTTC
CDR3: CASSLGGLAGVGTQYF

D: NA
J: TRBJ1-1
V: TRBV5-6
size: many
DNA: TGTGCCAGCAGCTTGGGGCAGGGCTACACTGAAGCTTTCTTT
CDR3: CASSLGQGYTEAFF

D: NA
J: TRBJ1-5
V: TRBV2
size: NA
DNA: TGTGCCAGCCGTAGGACTATCAATCAGCCCCAGCATTTT
CDR3: CASRRTINQPQHF

D: NA
J: TRBJ1-1
V: TRBV5-1
size: few
DNA: TGCGCCAGCAGCCCCGGGAGCCTGAACACTGAAGCTTTCTTT
CDR3: CASSPGSLNTEAFF

D: TRBD1
J: TRBJ1-6
V: TRBV6-1
size: NA
DNA: TGTGCCAGCAGTGAAGACAGGGGTCTGGTACCCCTCCACTTT
CDR3: CASSEDRGLVPLHF

D: TRBD2
J: TRBJ2-1
V: TRBV6-5
size: NA
DNA: TGTGCCAGCAGTTACCCGGGACTAGCGGACAATGAGCAGTTCTTC
CDR3: CASSYPGLADNEQFF

D: TRBD2
J: TRBJ2-3
V: TRBV6-6
size: NA
DNA: TGTGCCAGCAGTCCCTCCTCACCTAGCGGGAGGTCAGATACGCAGTATTTT
CDR3: CASSPSSPSGRSDTQYF

D: NA
J: TRBJ2-3
V: TRBV5-4
size: NA
DNA: TGTGCCACCAGAGGGGCCGACACAGATACGCAGTATTTT
CDR3: CATRGADTDTQYF

D: NA
J: TRBJ1-1
V: TRBV2
size: NA
DNA: TGTGCCAGCAGGACACCGCCGGCTGAAGCTTTCTTT
CDR3: CASRTPPAEAFF

D: NA
J: TRBJ1-5
V: TRBV12-5
size: NA
DNA: TGTGCTAGTGGTTTGCCCTCGGGTCGTAGCAATCAGCCCCAGCATTTT
CDR3: CASGLPSGRSNQPQHF

D: TRBD2
J: TRBJ2-1
V: TRBV24-1
size: NA
DNA: TGTGCCACCAGTGATACCCCGGGACTAGCGGGAGATCCATGGAATGAGCAGTTCTTC
CDR3: CATSDTPGLAGDPWNEQFF

D: NA
J: TRBJ2-7
V: TRBV7-3
size: NA
DNA: TGTGCCAGCAGCTTGCAGGGTGATCGGGCGGGGGAGCAGTACTTC
CDR3: CASSLQGDRAGEQYF

D: TRBD1
J: TRBJ2-7
V: TRBV19
size: once
DNA: TGTGCCAGTAGTCCCCGACAGGGCGGGTACGAGCAGTACTTC
CDR3: CASSPRQGGYEQYF

D: TRBD1
J: TRBJ1-5
V: TRBV6-5
size: NA
DNA: TGTGCCAGCAGGAAACAGGGGGATCAGCCCCAGCATTTT
CDR3: CASRKQGDQPQHF

D: NA
J: TRBJ2-1
V: TRBV29-1
size: NA
DNA: TGCAGCGCAGCCGCGCACAATGAGCAGTTCTTC
CDR3: CSAAAHNEQFF

D: NA
J: TRBJ1-1
V: TRBV19
size: NA
DNA: TGTGCCACTCAGGACAGCGGAATGAACACTGAAGCTTTCTTT
CDR3: CATQDSGMNTEAFF

D: NA
J: TRBJ1-4
V: TRBV7-9
size: once
DNA: TGTGCCAGCAGCTTAGCCGGGACTAATGAAAAACTGTTTTTT
CDR3: CASSLAGTNEKLFF

D: TRBD1
J: TRBJ1-2
V: TRBV10-3
size: once
DNA: TGTGCCATCAGTGATCCGGAACAGGGGGGAGGCTACACCTTC
CDR3: CAISDPEQGGGYTF

D: NA
J: TRBJ2-2
V: TRBV11-3
size: NA
DNA: TGTGCCAGCAGCTCTTCGAGGATCACCGGGGAGCTGTTTTTT
CDR3: CASSSSRITGELFF

D: NA
J: TRBJ2-6
V: TRBV5-6
size: NA
DNA: TGTGCCAGCGGGGCAACAGGGCGCTCTGGGGCCAACGTCCTGACTTTC
CDR3: CASGATGRSGANVLTF

D: TRBD2
J: TRBJ2-1
V: TRBV27
size: NA
DNA: TGTGCCAGCAGCCAACCCTCGCGGGTAATAGCGGGAGGGCCTACCTACAATGAGCAGTTCTTC
CDR3: CASSQPSRVIAGGPTYNEQFF

D: NA
J: TRBJ2-3
V: TRBV3-1/TRBV3-2
size: NA
DNA: TGTGCCAGCAGCCGATTGTTGGGGGGTTCGGTAGATACGCAGTATTTT
CDR3: CASSRLLGGSVDTQYF

D: NA
J: TRBJ2-7
V: TRBV5-1
size: NA
DNA: TGCGCCAGCCCTTCTCCACAGGACATTCACTCCTACGAGCAGTACTTC
CDR3: CASPSPQDIHSYEQYF